Sequencing of this T cell receptor beta chain was carried out in a study of blood T cell repertoires in COVID-19. Across the whole study: Samples taken during acute and convalescent COVID-19 were collected in the United States, Italy and Spain. T cells, B-cell-depleted T cells, or PBMCs supplied cDNA or gDNA.

Repertoires were generated with immunoSEQ multiplex PCR, while TCRdb's copy carries only in-frame clones and drops some. The sample yields roughly 100,000 clones, about four fifths seen once. In germline, CDR1 is SGHNT, CDR2 YYREEE (reference sequence). Unmatched junction bases numbered 5, after V lost 0 bases and J lost 4 bases. The CDR3 contains 15 residues. This sequence joins TRBV5-4 and TRBJ2-7; TRBD2 matches 9 bases. The clonotype originates from a man aged 80 or over with acute or convalescent COVID-19. The sequencing sample was made of peripheral blood. CDR3 sequence reads: CASSLGGRGDYEQYF. The CDR3 DNA is TGTGCCAGCAGCTTGGGCGGGAGGGGGGATTACGAGCAGTACTTC.